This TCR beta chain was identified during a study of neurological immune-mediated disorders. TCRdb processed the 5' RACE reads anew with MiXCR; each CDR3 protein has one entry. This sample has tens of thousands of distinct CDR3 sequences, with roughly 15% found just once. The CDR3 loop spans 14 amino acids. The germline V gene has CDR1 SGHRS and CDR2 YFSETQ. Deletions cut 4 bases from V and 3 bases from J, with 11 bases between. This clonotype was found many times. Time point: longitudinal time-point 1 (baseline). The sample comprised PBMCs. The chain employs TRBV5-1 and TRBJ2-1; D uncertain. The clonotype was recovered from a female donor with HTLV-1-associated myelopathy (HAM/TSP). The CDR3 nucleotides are TGCGCCAGCAGCCCCAATCCGGGCTACAATGAGCAGTTCTTC. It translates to CASSPNPGYNEQFF.